This T cell receptor beta chain appears in the sequencing data of a study of human T cells and chemical hapten exposure. A remark on this clonotype: Its antigen is currently unknown.

Blood, whole and unfractionated, served as the source for total RNA extraction. The CDR3 has 15 residues. Germline loops: CDR1 LNHDA, CDR2 SQIVND (reference sequence). V lost 3 bases and J lost 3, with 12 bases in between. Study findings and constraints: DPC sensitization produced no change in TCRs with frequency above 1 in 1000.

Unique molecular identifiers were affixed to discrete cDNA molecules within the library. MiXCR, run by TCRdb on the reads, gives a single entry per CDR3 protein. The table records about 120,000 distinct CDR3 sequences, approximately 9.3% of them present only once. The V and J genes are TRBV19 and TRBJ1-5, with unresolved D. This clonotype originated in a human donor in good health. Some clones in this sample may be carry-over from other donors' samples. Sample: whole blood. CDR3 sequence reads: CASSIFRPVNQPQHF. The DNA of the CDR3 is TGTGCCAGTAGTATTTTCAGGCCGGTCAATCAGCCCCAGCATTTT.